The text below deals with one T cell receptor beta chain. Its specificity is unknown. TCRdb keeps only in-frame clones here, not all; method: immunoSEQ multiplex PCR. This sample carries about 140,000 clones, 88% of them seen once, and the ten largest clones take about 3.1%. This record belongs to a study of T cell responses to AZD1222 COVID-19 vaccine. The study, taken as a whole, reports: AZD1222 recipients seropositive at baseline numbered only five or six.

Germline values: CDR1 MDHEN, CDR2 SYDVKM. The CDR3 has 15 amino acids. Trimming cost V 6 bases and J 1 base; bases outside gene matches: 5. The gene calls are TRBV28 and TRBJ2-7; 11 nucleotides agree with TRBD1. The clonotype was recovered from an adult who received the AZD1222 COVID-19 vaccine. The specimen was peripheral blood, collected 28 days after the second AZD1222 dose. CDR3 in DNA: TGTGCCAGCAGGCCCGGGACAGGGGGGTCCTACGAGCAGTACTTC. Amino acids: CASRPGTGGSYEQYF.